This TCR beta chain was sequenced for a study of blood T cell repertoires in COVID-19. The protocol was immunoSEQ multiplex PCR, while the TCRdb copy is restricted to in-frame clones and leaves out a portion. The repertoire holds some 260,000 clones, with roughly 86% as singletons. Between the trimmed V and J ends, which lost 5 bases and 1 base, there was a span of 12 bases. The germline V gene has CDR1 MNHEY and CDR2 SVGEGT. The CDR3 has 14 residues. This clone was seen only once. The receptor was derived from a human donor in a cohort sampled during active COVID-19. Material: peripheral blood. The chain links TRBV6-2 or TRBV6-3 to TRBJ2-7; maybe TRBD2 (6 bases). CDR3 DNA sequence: TGTGCCAGCAGTCCCGGACTAATTTCCTACGAGCAGTACTTC. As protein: CASSPGLISYEQYF.